What follows are 17 T cell receptor beta chains derived from one specimen sequenced in a study of cytotoxic CD8 clonotypes in ibrutinib-treated CLL. Libraries were prepared by immunoSEQ multiplex PCR; TCRdb keeps only in-frame clonotypes and omits some of them. This sample has about 200,000 clones, with 70% found just once. The starting material was PBMCs, obtained after 12 months of ibrutinib treatment. Receptor source: a human donor with chronic lymphocytic leukemia.

The chain carries TRBV19 and TRBJ1-1, with D maybe TRBD1 (6 bases). From germline, CDR1 is LNHDA and CDR2 SQIVND (reference sequence). Trimming left V 3 bases short and J 7 bases short, with 15 bases between. This CDR3 has 14 residues. In nucleotides, the CDR3 is TGTGCCAGTAGTATTCGAGGCCAGGGGATTGAAGCTTTCTTT. Encoded protein: CASSIRGQGIEAFF.

The chain joins TRBV5-6 to TRBJ1-2; no clear D. Trimming removed 0 bases from V and 0 bases from J, with 9 bases in between. Germline V gives CDR1 SGHDT, CDR2 YYEEEE. This CDR3 has 15 amino acids. The CDR3, as DNA: TGTGCCAGCAGCTTGGCCCCGGGGACTAACTATGGCTACACCTTC. Its translation is CASSLAPGTNYGYTF.

This rearrangement joins TRBV7-8 to TRBJ1-1; TRBD1 is a possible D gene (5 bases). This CDR3 comprises 15 residues. The V end was cut by 1 base, the J end by 0 bases, with 9 bases between. Germline V gives CDR1 SGHVS, CDR2 FQNEAQ. CDR3 residues: CASSLDDRVNTEAFF. For the CDR3, the DNA is TGTGCCAGCAGCTTAGACGACAGAGTGAACACTGAAGCTTTCTTT. The variable domain in full, completed from reference TRBV7-8 and TRBJ1-1, reads GAGVSQSPRYKVAKRGQDVALRCDPISGHVSLFWYQQALGQGPEFLTYFQNEAQLDKSGLPSDRFFAERPEGSVSTLKIQRTQQEDSAVYLCASSLDDRVNTEAFFGQGTRLTVV.

The chain has TRBV10-3 and TRBJ2-7; TRBD1 matches 9 bases. The CDR3 is 14 amino acids. CDR1 and CDR2 (germline): ENHRY, SYGVKD. The trim removed 2 bases at V and 5 bases at J, leaving 4 bases unmatched. CDR3 DNA sequence: TGTGCCATCAGTGAGAGGACAGGGGTACACGAGCAGTACTTC. Translated, it gives CAISERTGVHEQYF.

This chain connects TRBV6-5 to TRBJ2-7; 8 bases agree with TRBD2. V was clipped by 5 bases and J by 4 bases; unmatched bases: 7. Germline values: CDR1 MNHEY, CDR2 SVGAGI. The CDR3 is 14 residues long. In DNA form, the CDR3 reads TGTGCCAGCAGTAACATAGCGGGAAGTTACGAGCAGTACTTC. Amino acids: CASSNIAGSYEQYF.

This clone was recorded once. For the CDR3, the DNA is TGTGCCAGCAGCCGAGGGTCAGATTTCGCCTACGAGCAGTACTTC. It translates to CASSRGSDFAYEQYF. The rearrangement links TRBV5-4 to TRBJ2-7; D is perhaps TRBD2 (5 bases). CDR3 length: 15 amino acids. Germline V gene lookup returns CDR1 SGHNT and CDR2 YYREEE (reference sequence). V dropped 4 bases and J dropped 2 bases, with 16 bases sitting between them. Combining the CDR3 with reference TRBV5-4 and TRBJ2-7 gives the whole variable domain ETGVTQSPTHLIKTRGQQVTLRCSSQSGHNTVSWYQQALGQGPQFIFQYYREEENGRGNFPPRFSGLQFPNYSSELNVNALELDDSALYLCASSRGSDFAYEQYFGPGTRLTVT.

The V call is TRBV18, the J call TRBJ2-5; D call uncertain. The CDR3 consists of 13 residues. Trimming cost V 3 bases and J 4 bases, with 9 bases left between them. The germline V gene encodes CDR1 KGHSH and CDR2 LQKENI. CDR3 bases: TGTGCCAGCTCACCGCAGTGGGGAGAGACCCAGTACTTC. It yields the protein CASSPQWGETQYF.

This sequence joins TRBV5-1 and TRBJ2-7, with 11 bases matching TRBD2. CDR3 length equals 15 residues. V lost 2 bases, J lost 6 bases, and 7 bases stayed unmatched. Per germline, CDR1 SGHRS and CDR2 YFSETQ. This chain's CDR3 is CASSFGGLAGGEQYF. For the CDR3, the DNA is TGCGCCAGCAGCTTTGGCGGGCTAGCGGGAGGCGAGCAGTACTTC.

The rearrangement links TRBV9 to TRBJ2-7; D is tentatively TRBD1 or TRBD2 (5 bases each). V gave up 0 bases and J gave up 0 bases, with 16 bases separating them. The CDR3 loop spans 17 amino acids. The germline V gene encodes CDR1 SGDLS and CDR2 YYNGEE. The CDR3 DNA follows: TGTGCCAGCAGCGTAGGGGGGTGGGCCGCCAACTCCTACGAGCAGTACTTC. This codes for CASSVGGWAANSYEQYF.

The chain carries TRBV30 and TRBJ2-7; D is possibly TRBD1 (5 bases). Germline CDR1 and CDR2: GTSNPN and SVGIG (reference sequence). With 4 bases removed from V and 2 bases from J, the gap between germline ends came to 9 bases. The CDR3 contains 12 residues. The DNA for the CDR3 is TGTGCCTGGACCAGGGATACCTACGAGCAGTACTTC. Its protein is CAWTRDTYEQYF.

This clone was counted at least ten times. The V gene is TRBV30, the J gene TRBJ2-1; TRBD2 matches 9 bases. CDR1 and CDR2 (germline): GTSNPN, SVGIG (reference sequence). The ends lost 0 bases at V and 4 bases at J; junction bases unmatched: 7. This CDR3 is 16 amino acids long. CDR3 nucleotide sequence: TGTGCCTGGAGTGTAATCCGCCTAGCGGGGTACAATGAGCAGTTCTTC. Encoded protein: CAWSVIRLAGYNEQFF.

This clone has just a few counts. V is TRBV18 and J is TRBJ1-1; D possibly corresponds to TRBD1 (6 bases). In germline, CDR1 is KGHSH, CDR2 LQKENI. This CDR3 has 14 residues. Trimming removed 6 bases from V and 1 base from J, with 12 bases in between. As DNA, the CDR3 is TGTGCCAGCTCTGGACAGCTAGAGAACACTGAAGCTTTCTTT. This gives the protein CASSGQLENTEAFF.

The CDR3 nucleotides read TGTGCCAGCAGCGTATCTACAGGGTCGGTGGATCAGCCCCAGCATTTT. Translation: CASSVSTGSVDQPQHF. The V call is TRBV5-5, the J call TRBJ1-5, with D perhaps TRBD1 (6 bases). The CDR3 consists of 16 residues. The germline V and J ends were trimmed by 4 bases and 5 bases, with 19 bases remaining between them. Germline V lookup: CDR1 SGHKS, CDR2 YYEKEE (reference sequence).

The J gene is TRBJ1-2, the V gene TRBV28; D unresolved. V lost 3 bases and J lost 8, with 10 bases in between. From germline, CDR1 is MDHEN and CDR2 SYDVKM. CDR3 size: 12 residues. The DNA for the CDR3 is TGTGCCAGCAGTTTGGAAGGCTGGGGCTACACCTTC. Translating gives CASSLEGWGYTF.

The table lists this clone with a few counts. The rearrangement uses TRBV6-5 and TRBJ1-1; D is possibly TRBD1 (6 bases). The CDR3 covers 13 residues. Deletions cut 5 bases from V and 11 bases from J, with 18 bases between. Germline CDR1 and CDR2: MNHEY and SVGAGI. The CDR3 reads CASSLDRGLWAFF. The CDR3 DNA sequence: TGTGCCAGCAGTCTGGATCGGGGGCTTTGGGCTTTCTTT.

This clone was seen only a few times. The chain is built from TRBV28 and TRBJ2-7, with TRBD2 matching over 14 bases. CDR1 and CDR2 (germline): MDHEN, SYDVKM. Trimming cost V 6 bases and J 3 bases; bases outside gene matches: 19. The CDR3 consists of 20 residues. The CDR3 nucleotides read TGTGCCAGCAGCGACTCCCGGATGGGGGGGACTAGCGGGAGCGTCTACGAGCAGTACTTC. This translates into CASSDSRMGGTSGSVYEQYF.

The chain couples TRBV13 to TRBJ1-1; 7 nucleotides align to TRBD1. The germline CDR1 and CDR2 sequences are PRHDT and FYEKMQ (reference sequence). The CDR3 is 15 amino acids. Trimming at V came to 5 bases and at J to 2 bases, leaving 8 bases not matched to a gene. CDR3 in DNA: TGTGCCAGCAGCCCGACGGACAGGCGAAACACTGAAGCTTTCTTT. Amino acids: CASSPTDRRNTEAFF. The variable domain in full, with the rest retrieved from reference TRBV13 and TRBJ1-1, is AAGVIQSPRHLIKEKRETATLKCYPIPRHDTVYWYQQGPGQDPQFLISFYEKMQSDKGSIPDRFSAQQFSDYHSELNMSSLELGDSALYFCASSPTDRRNTEAFFGQGTRLTVV.